This T cell receptor beta chain was sequenced for a study of blood T cell repertoires in COVID-19. Turning to the study itself: Acute and convalescent COVID-19 samples came from the United States, Italy and Spain. The cDNA or gDNA used as material had been derived from T cells, B-cell-depleted T cells, or PBMCs.

In the authors' workflow: Estimated nucleated cell counts came from reference gene primer amplification. Assay used: immunoSEQ multiplex PCR; TCRdb lists only in-frame clones, some missing. V and J calls and clone size are as listed in that table; D and trimming were resolved from the DNA. The table lists some 370,000 clones, nearly 90% of them singletons. V was cut by 2 bases and J by 6 bases, with 16 bases left in between. Germline-derived CDR1 and CDR2 are MNHEY and SMNVEV (reference sequence). The CDR3 contains 16 residues. This TCR came from a man between 18 and 29 years old with active or convalescent COVID-19. The sequenced sample was peripheral blood. The chain carries TRBV27 and TRBJ2-2, with D tentatively TRBD2 (6 bases). The CDR3 nucleotides read TGTGCCAGCAGTTTAGATGCGGGGATGGTGGCCGGGGAGCTGTTTTTT. Its protein is CASSLDAGMVAGELFF.